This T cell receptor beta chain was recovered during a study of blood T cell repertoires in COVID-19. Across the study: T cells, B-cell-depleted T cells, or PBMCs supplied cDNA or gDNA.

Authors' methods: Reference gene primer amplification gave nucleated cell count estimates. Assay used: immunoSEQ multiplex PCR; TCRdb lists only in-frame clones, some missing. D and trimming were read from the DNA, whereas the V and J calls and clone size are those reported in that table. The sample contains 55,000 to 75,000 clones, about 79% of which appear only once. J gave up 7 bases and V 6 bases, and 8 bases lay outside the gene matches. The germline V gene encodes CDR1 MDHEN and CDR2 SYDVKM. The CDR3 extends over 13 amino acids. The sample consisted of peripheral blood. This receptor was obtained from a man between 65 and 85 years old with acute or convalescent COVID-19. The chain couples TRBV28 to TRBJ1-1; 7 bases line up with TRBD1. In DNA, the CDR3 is TGTGCCAGCAGCGGAAACAGGGGACTTGAAGCTTTCTTT. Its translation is CASSGNRGLEAFF.